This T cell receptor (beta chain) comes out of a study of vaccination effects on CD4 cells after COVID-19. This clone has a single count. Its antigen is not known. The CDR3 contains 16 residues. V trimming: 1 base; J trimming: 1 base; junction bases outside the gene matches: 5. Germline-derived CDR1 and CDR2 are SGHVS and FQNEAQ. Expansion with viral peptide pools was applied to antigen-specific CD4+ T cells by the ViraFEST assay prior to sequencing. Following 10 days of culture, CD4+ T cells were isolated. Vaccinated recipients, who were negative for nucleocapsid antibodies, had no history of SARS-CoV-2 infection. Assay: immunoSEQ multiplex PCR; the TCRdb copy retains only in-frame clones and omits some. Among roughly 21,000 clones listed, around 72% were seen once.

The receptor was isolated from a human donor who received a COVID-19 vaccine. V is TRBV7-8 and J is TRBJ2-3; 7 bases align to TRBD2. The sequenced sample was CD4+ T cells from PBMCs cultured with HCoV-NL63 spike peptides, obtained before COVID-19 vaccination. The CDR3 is CASSLVRLAGTDTQYF. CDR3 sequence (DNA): TGTGCCAGCAGCTTAGTGAGGCTAGCGGGCACAGATACGCAGTATTTT.